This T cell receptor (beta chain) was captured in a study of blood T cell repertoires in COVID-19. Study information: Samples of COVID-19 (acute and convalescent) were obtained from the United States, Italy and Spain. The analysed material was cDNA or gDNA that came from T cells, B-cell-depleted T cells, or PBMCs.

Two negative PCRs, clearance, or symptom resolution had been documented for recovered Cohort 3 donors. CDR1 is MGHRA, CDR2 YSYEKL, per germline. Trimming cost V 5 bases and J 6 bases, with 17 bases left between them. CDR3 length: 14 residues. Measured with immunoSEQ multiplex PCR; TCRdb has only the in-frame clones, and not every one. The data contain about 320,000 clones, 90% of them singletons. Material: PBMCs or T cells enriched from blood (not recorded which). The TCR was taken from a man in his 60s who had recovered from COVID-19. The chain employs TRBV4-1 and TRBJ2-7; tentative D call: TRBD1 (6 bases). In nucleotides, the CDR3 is TGCGCCAGCAGCAAAGGACAGACTGAAGCCGAGCAGTACTTC. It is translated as CASSKGQTEAEQYF.